These 22 T cell receptor beta chains came from one sample sequenced in a study of CD8+ T cells in alopecia areata. Specified treatment: oral pan-JAK inhibitor, 5-10 mg twice daily. Once RNA had been extracted, it was reverse transcribed into cDNA to act as the sequencing template. Assay used: immunoSEQ multiplex PCR; TCRdb lists only in-frame clones, some missing. The repertoire holds about 290,000 clones, roughly 50% seen once, with about 1.8% in the top ten. The starting material was CD4+ T cells sorted from blood, obtained at week 24, from a patient treated with tofacitinib. These receptors were collected from a human donor with alopecia areata.

V and J are TRBV7-2 and TRBJ1-2; 10 bases align to TRBD1. Germline lookup yields CDR1 SGHTA and CDR2 FQGNSA. The ends lost 5 bases at V and 2 bases at J; junction bases unmatched: 14. CDR3 length: 18 residues. CDR3 residues: CASSPDPNPGQGNYGYTF. The DNA for the CDR3 is TGTGCCAGCAGCCCAGATCCAAATCCGGGACAGGGGAACTATGGCTACACCTTC.

The rearrangement uses TRBV10-3 and TRBJ2-3; possibly TRBD1 for D (5 bases). Trimming took off 7 bases at V and 2 bases at J, with 10 bases between the two ends. Per the germline V gene, CDR1 is ENHRY and CDR2 is SYGVKD. CDR3 size: 13 residues. The CDR3 loop is CAINRGNTDTQYF. CDR3 DNA: TGTGCCATCAATAGGGGAAACACAGATACGCAGTATTTT.

V is TRBV27 and J is TRBJ1-2; TRBD1 aligns across 7 bases. Germline trimming cut 3 bases from V and 4 bases from J; bases unmatched to any gene: 8. CDR1 and CDR2 from the germline V gene are MNHEY and SMNVEV (reference sequence). This CDR3 has 15 residues. CDR3 residues: CASSLKGGLGYGYTF. The CDR3 region has the DNA TGTGCCAGCAGTTTGAAAGGGGGCTTGGGCTATGGCTACACCTTC.

On this clone: Other DNA sequences in this sample translate to the same CDR3. The genes are TRBV5-1 and TRBJ2-5; the D call may be TRBD1 or TRBD2 (5 bases each). The ends were cut back, 4 bases at V and 3 bases at J, with 7 bases in the middle. Germline values: CDR1 SGHRS, CDR2 YFSETQ. The CDR3 spans 12 residues. The chain's CDR3 is CASSLGEETQYF. The CDR3 DNA is TGCGCCAGCAGCCTGGGGGAAGAGACCCAGTACTTC.

This clone showed up just a few times. This chain joins TRBV7-2 and TRBJ2-5, with TRBD2 matching over 14 bases. Losses at the gene ends were 2 bases for V and 4 bases for J; bases not matched to a gene: 3. This CDR3 has 16 amino acids. Germline assignment: CDR1 SGHTA and CDR2 FQGNSA. The CDR3 nucleotides are TGTGCCAGCAGCTTACGACTAGCGGGGGGGGTAGAGACCCAGTACTTC. Amino acid sequence: CASSLRLAGGVETQYF.

The chain has TRBV12-2 and TRBJ1-2; the table's D call, TRBD1, was not checked against the DNA. TRBV12-2 is a recognized pseudogene. This CDR3 contains 15 residues. The chain's CDR3 is CASRASGTGSHGYTF. The CDR3, as DNA: TGTGCAAGTCGCGCGTCCGGGACAGGGTCTCATGGCTACACCTTC.

The chain is built from TRBV30 and TRBJ2-7, with D perhaps being TRBD1 or TRBD2 (5 bases each). Germline CDR1 is GTSNPN and CDR2 is SVGIG (reference sequence). CDR3 length: 13 amino acids. V lost 7 bases to trimming and J lost 3 bases, with 16 bases between them. The DNA of the CDR3 is TGTGCCTTGGACCTGGGACGGAACTACGAGCAGTACTTC. Translated, it gives CALDLGRNYEQYF.

This clone was recorded only once. The chain recombines TRBV5-4 with TRBJ2-5; D is uncertain. The CDR3 is made up of 14 amino acids. The ends were cut back, 8 bases at V and 0 bases at J, with 14 bases in the middle. Looked up from germline, CDR1 is SGHNT and CDR2 is YYREEE (reference sequence). CDR3 DNA: TGTGCCAGTCAAGTTCAGAAGTACCAAGAGACCCAGTACTTC. Translated: CASQVQKYQETQYF.

The sample holds a few counts of this clone. The chain links TRBV14 to TRBJ1-6; D is perhaps TRBD1 (6 bases). Per the germline V gene, CDR1 is SGHDN and CDR2 is FVKESK. This CDR3 has 14 amino acids. Trimming removed 1 base from V and 8 bases from J, with 9 bases in between. The CDR3 sequence is CASSQGTAYSPLHF. In DNA, the CDR3 is TGTGCCAGCAGCCAAGGGACAGCCTATTCACCCCTCCACTTT.

This clone was counted a few times. This chain joins TRBV23-1 and TRBJ1-2; no reliable D call. TRBV23-1 is sorted into the ORF group, with uncertain function. Trimming stripped 9 bases from V and 4 bases from J, with 24 bases between. CDR3 length equals 16 residues. CDR3 sequence reads: CARLPTRESPLYGYTF. Written as DNA, the CDR3 is TGCGCCAGACTACCGACCCGAGAGAGTCCCCTCTATGGCTACACCTTC.

The chain carries TRBV5-4 and TRBJ1-2; possibly TRBD1 for D (6 bases). Deletions cut 1 base from V and 8 bases from J, with 18 bases between. Germline V gene sequence: CDR1 SGHNT, CDR2 YYREEE (reference sequence). The length of the CDR3 is 15 residues. DNA for the CDR3: TGTGCCAGCAGCTTGTCGTTCTCCAGGGACAAAGGCTACACCTTC. Translated, it gives CASSLSFSRDKGYTF.

This clone was seen only a few times. V gene TRBV6-5 combines with J gene TRBJ1-1, with 9 nucleotides matching TRBD1. Germline values: CDR1 MNHEY, CDR2 SVGAGI. This CDR3 spans 13 amino acids. J lost 6 bases, V lost 5 bases, and 4 bases had no gene match. CDR3 loop: CASSRTGVPEAFF. The CDR3 DNA reads TGTGCCAGCAGTAGGACAGGGGTTCCTGAAGCTTTCTTT.

The chain joins TRBV2 to TRBJ1-1; 8 nucleotides agree with TRBD1. After removal of 7 bases from V and 4 bases from J, the junction contained 5 bases not matched to a gene. This CDR3 comprises 13 residues. Germline V gene lookup returns CDR1 SNHLY and CDR2 FYNNEI. The CDR3: CASMLDRATEAFF. The CDR3 region has the DNA TGTGCCAGCATGTTGGACAGGGCCACTGAAGCTTTCTTT.

V gene TRBV5-1 combines with J gene TRBJ2-5, with D perhaps matching TRBD2 (6 bases). The ends were cut back, 3 bases at V and 2 bases at J, with 14 bases in the middle. The CDR3 is 15 residues long. Germline V gene data show CDR1 as SGHRS and CDR2 as YFSETQ. The CDR3 loop is CASSSSGVGQETQYF. The CDR3 DNA reads TGCGCCAGCAGCTCGTCGGGGGTCGGTCAAGAGACCCAGTACTTC.

The J gene is TRBJ2-3, the V gene TRBV7-2; perhaps D is TRBD1 or TRBD2 (6 bases each). The CDR3 has 12 residues. CDR1 and CDR2 from the germline V gene are SGHTA and FQGNSA. V lost 4 bases, J lost 10 bases, and 12 bases lay in between. The CDR3 is CASSYARGAQYF. The CDR3 region has the DNA TGTGCCAGCAGCTATGCTAGGGGGGCGCAGTATTTT.

This clone was observed a few times. The chain employs TRBV7-2 and TRBJ2-5; D call uncertain. The V end lost 5 bases, the J end lost 5 bases, and 24 bases lay between the germline ends. This CDR3 is 17 amino acids long. Germline V lookup: CDR1 SGHTA, CDR2 FQGNSA. The CDR3 sequence: CASSQDPPGELGETQYF. The DNA for the CDR3 is TGTGCCAGCAGCCAAGACCCCCCGGGCGAACTTGGGGAGACCCAGTACTTC.

This sequence joins TRBV6-5 and TRBJ1-2, with TRBD1 as a possible D gene (5 bases). V was shortened by 4 bases and J by 5 bases, with 14 bases between the two germline ends. Germline V gene data show CDR1 as MNHEY and CDR2 as SVGAGI. CDR3 size: 14 residues. CDR3 sequence: CASSSGTEVYGYTF. The CDR3 coding sequence is TGTGCCAGCAGTTCCGGGACGGAGGTTTATGGCTACACCTTC.

The rearrangement joins TRBV28 to TRBJ2-5; tentative D call: TRBD1 (6 bases). V was trimmed by 2 bases and J by 1 base, leaving 11 bases between them. The length of the CDR3 is 15 residues. CDR1 MDHEN and CDR2 SYDVKM come from the germline V gene. The CDR3 loop is CASSLPTGRQETQYF. The CDR3, as DNA: TGTGCCAGCAGTTTACCAACAGGGCGCCAAGAGACCCAGTACTTC.

J is TRBJ1-1 and V is TRBV6-5, with 9 bases identical to TRBD1. The CDR3 is 11 residues long. Germline CDR1 is MNHEY and CDR2 is SVGAGI. CDR3 sequence (DNA): TGTGAACAGGGGGCGCGCACTGAAGCTTTCTTT. This translates into CEQGARTEAFF.

V gene TRBV18 combines with J gene TRBJ2-4; TRBD1 matches 11 bases. Losses at the gene ends were 3 bases for V and 15 bases for J; bases not matched to a gene: 7. CDR1 and CDR2 (germline): KGHSH, LQKENI. The CDR3 is 13 amino acids. The CDR3 sequence is CASSPDGQGASYF. As DNA, the CDR3 is TGTGCCAGCTCACCTGACGGACAGGGGGCTTCGTACTTC.

J is TRBJ2-5 and V is TRBV4-2, with no clear D. V lost 1 base and J lost 2, with 17 bases in between. The CDR3 contains 17 residues. Germline CDR1 is LGHNA and CDR2 is YNFKEQ. CDR3 residues: CASSQGGRAGVQETQYF. The CDR3 nucleotides are TGTGCCAGCAGCCAAGGGGGTCGGGCAGGTGTGCAAGAGACCCAGTACTTC.

V and J are TRBV29-1 and TRBJ1-1; 7 nucleotides match TRBD1. J lost 4 bases, V lost 4 bases, and 6 bases had no gene match. This CDR3 is 13 amino acids long. Germline V lookup: CDR1 SQVTM, CDR2 ANQGSEA. CDR3 in DNA: TGCAGCGTTGTAGAGGGGGCGAGCACTGAAGCTTTCTTT. Translating gives CSVVEGASTEAFF.